This TCR beta chain originates from a study of beta chain features in type 1 diabetes. As every portion of the isolated RNA was reverse transcribed, the sequencing read expressed TCRB transcripts. This table comes from immunoSEQ multiplex PCR, and its TCRdb copy is limited to in-frame clones, with some not included. The table has 120,000 to 150,000 clones, more than 9% seen once. The V end was cut by 6 bases, the J end by 8 bases, with 14 bases between. The length of the CDR3 is 13 residues. In germline, CDR1 is SGHRS, CDR2 YFSETQ. This clone has only a few counts. Sequencing input: naive CD4+ T cells from blood. The source is a man in his late teens or twenties in good health. V gene TRBV5-1 combines with J gene TRBJ1-4, with a tentative D call TRBD1 (5 bases). The CDR3 bases are TGCGCCAGCACACCGGGAGCAGGGGAAAAACTGTTTTTT. Its protein product is CASTPGAGEKLFF.